These 31 T cell receptor beta chains were sequenced from one sample in a study of T cell repertoires in ileal Crohn's disease. Sequencing used immunoSEQ multiplex PCR; TCRdb keeps in-frame clones, though not all of them. Here the sample spans about 15,000 clones, about 73% being singletons. Sequenced material: ileal tissue. The receptor source for this set is an adult with Crohn's disease.

CDR3 nucleotide sequence: TGTGCCTGGAGTTTAAAATCGGGTGAGCAGTTCTTC. Protein: CAWSLKSGEQFF. This chain connects TRBV30 to TRBJ2-1; the D is unclear. In germline, CDR1 is GTSNPN, CDR2 SVGIG (reference sequence). The CDR3 covers 12 residues. Between the trimmed V and J ends, which lost 2 bases and 9 bases, there was a span of 11 bases.

The chain couples TRBV30 to TRBJ2-1; 14 nucleotides align to TRBD2. Germline V gives CDR1 GTSNPN, CDR2 SVGIG (reference sequence). V trimming: 4 bases; J trimming: 3 bases; junction bases outside the gene matches: 11. The CDR3 runs 18 residues. The CDR3 sequence is CAWKSYTGLAGVYNEQFF. In nucleotides, the CDR3 is TGTGCCTGGAAGTCCTATACGGGACTAGCGGGAGTCTACAATGAGCAGTTCTTC.

This rearrangement joins TRBV25-1 to TRBJ1-1; a possible D gene is TRBD1 (6 bases). The V end was cut by 6 bases, the J end by 5 bases, with 13 bases between. The CDR3 loop spans 13 amino acids. The germline CDR1 and CDR2 sequences are MGHDK and SYGVNS. The CDR3 region is CASRTGYGTEAFF. Here the CDR3 DNA reads TGTGCCAGCAGGACAGGTTACGGAACTGAAGCTTTCTTT. Looking up the rest from reference TRBV25-1 and TRBJ1-1 gives the full variable domain: EADIYQTPRYLVIGTGKKITLECSQTMGHDKMYWYQQDPGMELHLIHYSYGVNSTEKGDLSSESTVSRIRTEHFPLTLESARPSHTSQYLCASRTGYGTEAFFGQGTRLTVV.

This chain uses TRBV4-1 with TRBJ2-7; TRBD2 might be the D (5 bases). CDR1 and CDR2 (germline): MGHRA, YSYEKL. This CDR3 is 15 amino acids long. V was trimmed by 0 bases and J by 4 bases, leaving 13 bases between them. CDR3 sequence reads: CASSQDVTGNYEQYF. In DNA, the CDR3 is TGCGCCAGCAGCCAAGATGTAACGGGGAATTACGAGCAGTACTTC.

On this clone: Other DNA sequences in this sample translate to the same CDR3. The chain joins TRBV7-3 to TRBJ1-1; D gene uncertain. The CDR3 is 11 residues long. Germline V gene sequence: CDR1 SGHTA, CDR2 FQGTGA. The V end was cut by 4 bases, the J end by 9 bases, with 9 bases between. The CDR3 DNA is TGTGCCAGCAGCTCCCCACAGCAAGCTTTCTTT. As protein: CASSSPQQAFF.

J is TRBJ1-1 and V is TRBV2; maybe TRBD1 (6 bases). CDR1 is SNHLY, CDR2 FYNNEI, per germline. The CDR3 consists of 12 residues. The ends were cut back, 6 bases at V and 1 base at J, with 6 bases in the middle. CDR3 coding DNA: TGTGCCAGCAGACAGGGGAACACTGAAGCTTTCTTT. It translates to CASRQGNTEAFF.

This chain uses TRBV27 with TRBJ1-1; D possibly corresponds to TRBD1 (5 bases). Germline-derived CDR1 and CDR2 are MNHEY and SMNVEV (reference sequence). V was shortened by 0 bases and J by 5 bases, with 10 bases between the two germline ends. This CDR3 contains 14 residues. The CDR3 sequence: CASSLSGTRTEAFF. The CDR3 DNA sequence: TGTGCCAGCAGTTTATCCGGGACTCGGACTGAAGCTTTCTTT.

This chain links TRBV7-9 with TRBJ2-7; 8 bases are shared with TRBD1. CDR3 length equals 14 residues. In germline, CDR1 is SEHNR, CDR2 FQNEAQ (reference sequence). V lost 4 bases, J lost 2 bases, and 4 bases stayed unmatched. The CDR3 bases are TGTGCCAGCAGCTCCCCGGGACAGGCCTACGAGCAGTACTTC. As protein: CASSSPGQAYEQYF.

This clone was detected only a few times. CDR3 bases: TGTGCCAGTAGTATAACCGCCCAGGGCAGGGTACACAATGAGCAGTTCTTC. This sequence encodes CASSITAQGRVHNEQFF. V usage is TRBV19 and J usage is TRBJ2-1; TRBD1 might be the D (5 bases). Deletions cut 2 bases from V and 5 bases from J, with 19 bases between. CDR1 LNHDA and CDR2 SQIVND come from the germline V gene (reference sequence). The CDR3 has 17 amino acids.

J is TRBJ2-1 and V is TRBV5-1; D unresolved. CDR3 length: 18 residues. Germline V CDR1 and CDR2: SGHRS, YFSETQ. Deletions cut 4 bases from V and 3 bases from J, with 23 bases between. The CDR3 bases are TGCGCCAGCAGCCCTCCATTTTCGACACTTCCCATCTACAATGAGCAGTTCTTC. Amino acid sequence: CASSPPFSTLPIYNEQFF.

CDR3 loop: CASSVTQGLTEAFF. The CDR3 DNA is TGTGCCAGCAGCGTTACCCAGGGGTTGACTGAAGCTTTCTTT. V is TRBV9 and J is TRBJ1-1; weak D call: TRBD1 (6 bases). Germline CDR1 reads SGDLS; CDR2 reads YYNGEE. This CDR3 has 14 residues. V was shortened by 2 bases and J by 5 bases, with 13 bases between the two germline ends.

This clone has a handful of counts. The chain has TRBV10-3 and TRBJ2-1, with 7 bases matching TRBD2. In germline, CDR1 is ENHRY, CDR2 SYGVKD. J gave up 9 bases and V 7 bases, and 12 bases lay outside the gene matches. CDR3 length equals 14 residues. This CDR3 reads CAIKPSPGGGEQFF. DNA for the CDR3: TGTGCCATCAAACCGTCCCCTGGCGGGGGTGAGCAGTTCTTC.

J is TRBJ2-2 and V is TRBV6-5, with no clear D. V was trimmed by 6 bases and J by 2 bases, leaving 7 bases between them. From germline, CDR1 is MNHEY and CDR2 SVGAGI. CDR3 length: 13 residues. The CDR3 sequence: CASSPTNTGELFF. CDR3 in DNA: TGTGCCAGCAGCCCTACTAACACCGGGGAGCTGTTTTTT.

The CDR3 sequence: CAIGGNTEAFF. The CDR3 nucleotides are TGTGCCATAGGGGGGAACACTGAAGCTTTCTTT. The V call is TRBV2, the J call TRBJ1-1; D possibly corresponds to TRBD1 (6 bases). V lost 10 bases, J lost 1 base, and 7 bases lay in between. This CDR3 has 11 amino acids. The germline V gene has CDR1 SNHLY and CDR2 FYNNEI. Using reference TRBV2 and TRBJ1-1 for the parts outside the CDR3, the full variable domain is EPEVTQTPSHQVTQMGQEVILRCVPISNHLYFYWYRQILGQKVEFLVSFYNNEISEKSEIFDDQFSVERPDGSNFTLKIRSTKLEDSAMYFCAIGGNTEAFFGQGTRLTVV.

The chain links TRBV7-9 to TRBJ1-1; D might be TRBD1 (6 bases). V was pared by 7 bases and J by 1 base, with 16 bases between. Germline CDR1 and CDR2: SEHNR and FQNEAQ (reference sequence). This CDR3 contains 15 residues. The CDR3 here is CASTPGTRGNTEAFF. DNA of the CDR3: TGTGCCAGCACCCCGGGGACCAGGGGGAACACTGAAGCTTTCTTT.

This chain connects TRBV9 to TRBJ2-3; 12 nucleotides match TRBD2. From germline, CDR1 is SGDLS and CDR2 YYNGEE. The CDR3 extends over 17 amino acids. The trim removed 4 bases at V and 3 bases at J, leaving 9 bases unmatched. The CDR3 here is CASSYLAGGQGTDTQYF. In DNA, the CDR3 is TGTGCCAGCAGCTATCTAGCGGGGGGGCAAGGAACAGATACGCAGTATTTT.

V usage is TRBV30 and J usage is TRBJ1-6; D remains unclear. CDR1 is GTSNPN and CDR2 is SVGIG in the germline V gene (reference sequence). The CDR3 length is 13 residues. Trimming removed 1 base from V and 9 bases from J, with 10 bases in between. CDR3 bases: TGTGCCTGGAGTGGACAAGAGGGTTCACCCCTCCACTTT. Translated: CAWSGQEGSPLHF.

The chain combines TRBV6-1 with TRBJ2-7, with 8 bases aligning to TRBD2. The CDR3 is made up of 12 amino acids. J lost 1 base, V lost 10 bases, and 3 bases had no gene match. Germline CDR1 and CDR2: MNHNS and SASEGT. CDR3 nucleotides: TGTGCCACGCGGGGGGATTCCTACGAGCAGTACTTC. It specifies CATRGDSYEQYF.

Of note for this clone: The junction differs from germline at one of its ends, possibly a read error. V gene TRBV7-7 combines with J gene TRBJ1-6; 7 positions match TRBD1. The CDR3 runs to 16 residues. From germline, CDR1 is SSHAT and CDR2 FNYEAQ (reference sequence). The CDR3 region is CASSLRARGKDSPLHF. CDR3 bases: TGTGCTAGCAGCTTGAGGGCCAGGGGGAAGGATTCACCCCTCCACTTT. Full variable domain (missing parts from reference TRBV7-7 and TRBJ1-6): GAGVSQSPRYKVTKRGQDVTLRCDPISSHATLYWYQQALGQGPEFLTYFNYEAQPDKSGLPSDRFSAERPEGSISTLTIQRTEQRDSAMYRCASSLRARGKDSPLHFGNGTRLTVT.

The chain recombines TRBV7-3 with TRBJ2-1; D may be TRBD1 (5 bases). This CDR3 has 14 amino acids. The germline CDR1 and CDR2 sequences are SGHTA and FQGTGA. The V end was cut by 1 base, the J end by 6 bases, with 10 bases between. The CDR3 loop is CASSLSCRVNEQFF. DNA for the CDR3: TGTGCCAGCAGCTTAAGTTGCAGGGTCAATGAGCAGTTCTTC.

The rearrangement joins TRBV2 to TRBJ2-5, with 9 bases aligning to TRBD1. The closer fit of TRBJ2-7 to the DNA end suggests the J call may be wrong. Germline V gives CDR1 SNHLY, CDR2 FYNNEI. The CDR3 has 16 amino acids. The CDR3 DNA reads TGTGCCAGCAGTTGGTTCGGACCGGGACAGGGAAGCGAGCAGTACTTC. It specifies CASSWFGPGQGSEQYF.

This chain links TRBV7-2 with TRBJ1-3, with 7 positions matching TRBD1. This CDR3 is 17 amino acids long. Losses at the gene ends were 1 base for V and 3 bases for J; bases not matched to a gene: 9. CDR1 is SGHTA and CDR2 is FQGNSA in the germline V gene. As DNA, the CDR3 is TGTGCCAGCAGCTTAGTGGGCCAGGGGGTATATGGAAACACCATATATTTT. Protein sequence: CASSLVGQGVYGNTIYF.

The chain is built from TRBV10-3 and TRBJ1-1, with 10 bases aligning to TRBD1. Trimming removed 6 bases from V and 6 bases from J; junction bases left unmatched: 7. CDR3 length: 14 residues. Germline V gives CDR1 ENHRY, CDR2 SYGVKD. The CDR3 region is CAISGQGGFAEAFF. As DNA, the CDR3 is TGTGCCATCAGCGGACAGGGGGGGTTCGCTGAAGCTTTCTTT.

The chain is built from TRBV5-6 and TRBJ2-5, with D uncertain. Germline loops: CDR1 SGHDT, CDR2 YYEEEE. V was cut by 8 bases and J by 6 bases, with 23 bases left in between. There are 15 residues in the CDR3. CDR3 region: CARRESWAFPQTQYF. CDR3 sequence (DNA): TGTGCCAGGAGAGAATCGTGGGCCTTTCCGCAGACCCAGTACTTC. The complete variable domain, with remaining parts taken from reference TRBV5-6 and TRBJ2-5, reads DAGVTQSPTHLIKTRGQQVTLRCSPKSGHDTVSWYQQALGQGPQFIFQYYEEEERQRGNFPDRFSGHQFPNYSSELNVNALLLGDSALYLCARRESWAFPQTQYFGPGTRLLVL.

V gene TRBV11-3 combines with J gene TRBJ1-5; D remains unclear. V lost 0 bases and J 7 bases, leaving 13 bases between the germline ends. CDR1 is SGHNT, CDR2 YENEEA, per germline. The CDR3 is made up of 15 amino acids. For the CDR3, the DNA is TGTGCCAGCAGCTTAGATCTTAGTAAGCGGCAGCCCCAGCATTTT. It codes for CASSLDLSKRQPQHF.

This clone turned up a few times. V and J are TRBV12-5 and TRBJ1-2, with TRBD1 matching 7 bases. This CDR3 is built from 15 residues. Germline V gene data show CDR1 as LGHNT and CDR2 as FRNRAP. Trimming removed 5 bases from V and 4 bases from J; junction bases left unmatched: 10. This CDR3 reads CASGHEGGPAYGYTF. DNA of the CDR3: TGTGCTAGTGGTCATGAAGGGGGCCCCGCCTATGGCTACACCTTC.

The rearrangement joins TRBV9 to TRBJ2-7; 7 bases are a match to TRBD2. CDR3 length: 16 amino acids. J was trimmed by 6 bases and V by 0 bases; bases with no gene match: 12. Germline V gene lookup returns CDR1 SGDLS and CDR2 YYNGEE. As DNA, the CDR3 is TGTGCCAGCAGCGTAGGAGTGGGACTAAATTTCGGCGAGCAGTACTTC. Translated, it gives CASSVGVGLNFGEQYF.

The chain is built from TRBV19 and TRBJ2-2; the match to TRBD2 covers 10 bases. V dropped 6 bases and J dropped 3; count of bases not matched to a gene: 4. The CDR3 extends over 15 amino acids. Germline values: CDR1 LNHDA, CDR2 SQIVND (reference sequence). The CDR3 spells CASRELAGYTGELFF. Written as DNA, the CDR3 is TGTGCCAGTAGAGAACTAGCGGGGTACACCGGGGAGCTGTTTTTT. The variable domain in full, completed from reference TRBV19 and TRBJ2-2, reads DGGITQSPKYLFRKEGQNVTLSCEQNLNHDAMYWYRQDPGQGLRLIYYSQIVNDFQKGDIAEGYSVSREKKESFPLTVTSAQKNPTAFYLCASRELAGYTGELFFGEGSRLTVL.

This chain uses TRBV2 with TRBJ2-7; D is ambiguous. Germline loops: CDR1 SNHLY, CDR2 FYNNEI. V was cut by 7 bases and J by 6 bases, with 10 bases left in between. The CDR3 length is 11 residues. The CDR3 DNA is TGTGCCAGCAAGCTGTTCCTCGAGCAGTACTTC. Its translation: CASKLFLEQYF.

The genes are TRBV6-7 and TRBJ1-4, with a weak D call TRBD1 (5 bases). TRBV6-7 is marked as an open reading frame, function uncertain. Deletions cut 2 bases from V and 8 bases from J, with 15 bases between. This CDR3 comprises 15 residues. Written as DNA, the CDR3 is TGTGCCAGCAGTTACACCCGGGGGTACGGGGAAAAACTGTTTTTT. This gives the protein CASSYTRGYGEKLFF.

The chain links TRBV4-3 to TRBJ2-1; 9 bases align to TRBD2. V shed 1 base, J shed 0 bases, and the junction held 7 bases outside the gene matches. Germline CDR1 reads LGHNA; CDR2 reads YSLEER. The CDR3 is made up of 18 amino acids. The CDR3 bases are TGCGCCAGCAGCCAAGGGGCTAGCGGGGTCAGCTCCTACAATGAGCAGTTCTTC. Translation: CASSQGASGVSSYNEQFF.